The 7 T cell receptor beta chains listed next were all sequenced from one sample in a study of T cell repertoires in cytomegalovirus infection. Their target antigens are unknown. TCRdb reprocessed the reads via MiXCR and lists one record per CDR3 protein. The sample records about 280,000 distinct CDR3 sequences, around 20% being singletons. The material sequenced was cultured PBMCs, taken from culture after CMV antigen stimulation. All receptors come from a human donor in good health (CMV status not recorded). Some clones in this sample may be carry-over from other donors' samples.

The chain carries TRBV4-3 and TRBJ1-1, with 10 bases aligning to TRBD1. The CDR3 has 15 residues. Germline-derived CDR1 and CDR2 are LGHNA and YSLEER. V shed 4 bases and J 1 base; nucleotides not matched to a gene: 3. DNA for the CDR3: TGCGCCAGCAGCCCGGACAGGGGGTCGAACACTGAAGCTTTCTTT. Translated, it gives CASSPDRGSNTEAFF.

The chain has TRBV7-2 and TRBJ1-2, with D perhaps TRBD1 (5 bases). Looked up from germline, CDR1 is SGHTA and CDR2 is FQGNSA. Trimming took off 5 bases at V and 4 bases at J, with 11 bases between the two ends. This CDR3 region has 13 residues. The CDR3 coding sequence is TGTGCCAGCAGCCACGGGACCGTCTATGGCTACACCTTC. It encodes CASSHGTVYGYTF.

This clonotype showed up just a few times. The rearrangement uses TRBV10-2 and TRBJ2-1; 8 positions agree with TRBD2. Germline-derived CDR1 and CDR2 are WSHSY and SAAADI. V gave up 7 bases and J gave up 10 bases; unmatched junction bases: 6. CDR3 length: 12 residues. The CDR3 DNA sequence: TGCGCCAGCACCAATAGCGGGGCGGAGCAGTTCTTC. It translates to CASTNSGAEQFF.

This clonotype was observed a few times. This rearrangement joins TRBV7-2 to TRBJ1-1; tentatively, D is TRBD1 (6 bases). Germline loops: CDR1 SGHTA, CDR2 FQGNSA. This CDR3 is built from 13 residues. V was shortened by 6 bases and J by 3 bases, with 11 bases between the two germline ends. This chain's CDR3 is CASRLQGDTEAFF. CDR3 bases: TGTGCCAGCAGATTACAGGGAGACACTGAAGCTTTCTTT.

The genes are TRBV2 and TRBJ2-7; no clear D. Per the germline V gene, CDR1 is SNHLY and CDR2 is FYNNEI. There are 13 residues in the CDR3. Deletions cut 3 bases from V and 2 bases from J, with 8 bases between. CDR3 amino acids: CASSDPPPYEQYF. CDR3 bases: TGTGCCAGCAGTGACCCGCCACCCTACGAGCAGTACTTC.

This clonotype was recorded many times. This rearrangement joins TRBV7-2 to TRBJ1-2, with D perhaps TRBD1 (5 bases). With 5 bases removed from V and 5 bases from J, the gap between germline ends came to 12 bases. Germline CDR1 SGHTA, CDR2 FQGNSA. There are 13 residues in the CDR3. The CDR3 DNA reads as TGTGCCAGCAGCAGGAGGGGCTTTTATGGCTACACCTTC. Its translation: CASSRRGFYGYTF.

CDR3 amino acids: CASSFSGDLDNEQFF. CDR3 coding DNA: TGTGCCAGCAGCTTTTCCGGCGACCTTGACAATGAGCAGTTCTTC. The V gene is TRBV7-2, the J gene TRBJ2-1; D is uncertain. Germline loops: CDR1 SGHTA, CDR2 FQGNSA. V was cut by 3 bases and J by 5 bases, with 14 bases left in between. The CDR3 has 15 amino acids. Full variable domain (missing parts from reference TRBV7-2 and TRBJ2-1): GAGVSQSPSNKVTEKGKDVELRCDPISGHTALYWYRQSLGQGLEFLIYFQGNSAPDKSGLPSDRFSAERTGGSVSTLTIQRTQQEDSAVYLCASSFSGDLDNEQFFGPGTRLTVL.